The 30 T cell receptor beta chains below come from one sample, sequenced in a study of blood T cell repertoires in COVID-19 (dated by TCRdb to about 2020). Library preparation was by the immunoSEQ multiplex PCR assay. This immuneACCESS table, as held by TCRdb, lists in-frame sequences with V and J called but not all clones. Of the missing ones, under half trace to an unresolved V gene in checked studies; the others have no known cause. Recorded for this sample are about 120,000 clones; 90% of them occurred a single time. The top ten clones comprise roughly 4% of the sample. What was sequenced was peripheral blood. The receptors come from a woman aged 60 to 75 with COVID-19, enrolled during active disease.

The chain joins TRBV6-6 to TRBJ2-5; TRBD2 aligns across 13 bases. The V and J ends lost 7 bases and 7 bases, in that order; junction bases with no gene match: 9. The CDR3 sequence is 15 residues long. Germline assignment: CDR1 MNHNY and CDR2 SVGAGI (reference sequence). Here the CDR3 DNA reads TGTGCCAGCATCCTGACTAGCGGGGGGCTCTGGACCCAGTACTTC. Encoded protein: CASILTSGGLWTQYF.

The genes are TRBV19 and TRBJ1-3; TRBD1 might be the D (5 bases). CDR1 is LNHDA, CDR2 SQIVND, per germline (reference sequence). The CDR3 is made up of 14 amino acids. Trimming cost V 6 bases and J 3 bases, with 12 bases left between them. The CDR3 DNA is TGTGCCAGTAGCCTAAGGGGTCTTGGAAACACCATATATTTT. This codes for CASSLRGLGNTIYF. Using reference TRBV19 and TRBJ1-3 for the parts outside the CDR3, the full variable domain is DGGITQSPKYLFRKEGQNVTLSCEQNLNHDAMYWYRQDPGQGLRLIYYSQIVNDFQKGDIAEGYSVSREKKESFPLTVTSAQKNPTAFYLCASSLRGLGNTIYFGEGSWLTVV.

The chain employs TRBV7-2 and TRBJ1-2; 7 bases fit TRBD1. The length of the CDR3 is 14 residues. Germline values: CDR1 SGHTA, CDR2 FQGNSA. V lost 5 bases, J lost 5 bases, and 8 bases stayed unmatched. The CDR3 sequence is CASSLDRVGYGYTF. In DNA form, the CDR3 reads TGTGCCAGCAGCCTCGACAGGGTAGGGTATGGCTACACCTTC.

This clone was detected once. V usage is TRBV18 and J usage is TRBJ2-1; D is undetermined. Germline V gene data show CDR1 as KGHSH and CDR2 as LQKENI. V lost 3 bases and J 4 bases, leaving 10 bases between the germline ends. The CDR3 is made up of 14 amino acids. CDR3 DNA sequence: TGTGCCAGCTCACCGGAGTTCATGTACAATGAGCAGTTCTTC. This translates into CASSPEFMYNEQFF.

The gene calls are TRBV7-9 and TRBJ1-2; 7 nucleotides align to TRBD1. Germline CDR1 reads SEHNR; CDR2 reads FQNEAQ (reference sequence). This CDR3 comprises 13 residues. The V gene end was trimmed by 1 base and the J gene end by 14 bases; junction bases not matched to a gene: 10. DNA of the CDR3: TGTGCCAGCAGCTTAGAAGGGGCGGGACAGACAACCTTC. This gives the protein CASSLEGAGQTTF.

This clone came up once. The V call is TRBV5-4, the J call TRBJ1-2, with 7 positions matching TRBD1. Trimming cost V 0 bases and J 8 bases; bases outside gene matches: 7. The CDR3 is made up of 14 amino acids. In germline, CDR1 is SGHNT, CDR2 YYREEE (reference sequence). The CDR3 spells CASSLVGQEGGYTF. CDR3 DNA: TGTGCCAGCAGCTTGGTCGGACAGGAAGGCGGCTACACCTTC.

The chain recombines TRBV7-3 with TRBJ1-1; D not certain. The CDR3 totals 13 residues. V lost 0 bases to trimming and J lost 0 bases, with 2 bases between them. CDR1 SGHTA and CDR2 FQGTGA come from the germline V gene. The CDR3 nucleotides read TGTGCCAGCAGCTTAACCGTGAACACTGAAGCTTTCTTT. It codes for CASSLTVNTEAFF.

V usage is TRBV12-3 or TRBV12-4 and J usage is TRBJ1-3; D gene ambiguous. The V end lost 4 bases, the J end lost 8 bases, and 12 bases lay between the germline ends. The CDR3 is 13 amino acids. The CDR3 reads CASSWALRHTIYF. The DNA of the CDR3 is TGTGCCAGCAGTTGGGCCTTACGGCACACCATATATTTT.

The genes are TRBV6-4 and TRBJ2-1, with a tentative D call TRBD2 (7 bases). This CDR3 is 16 amino acids long. Trimming took 3 bases from V and 2 from J, leaving 14 bases between them. Germline V gene data show CDR1 as MRHNA and CDR2 as SNTAGT. CDR3 in DNA: TGTGCCAGCAGTGAACGGGGGGCAGGAGCCTACAATGAGCAGTTCTTC. This translates into CASSERGAGAYNEQFF.

This chain links TRBV3-1 (or the pseudogene TRBV3-2) with TRBJ1-1; D might be TRBD1 (5 bases). The germline V gene has CDR1 LGHDT and CDR2 YNNKEL (reference sequence). This CDR3 has 14 amino acids. V lost 6 bases to trimming and J lost 3 bases, with 14 bases between them. The CDR3 DNA reads as TGTGCCAGCAGGGATACAGGAACCTACACTGAAGCTTTCTTT. Its translation: CASRDTGTYTEAFF.

The chain carries TRBV6-2 or TRBV6-3 and TRBJ1-6; 9 bases are a match to TRBD1. V was pared by 0 bases and J by 9 bases, with 9 bases of the junction left unmatched. Looked up from germline, CDR1 is MNHEY and CDR2 is SVGEGT. The CDR3 is 17 amino acids. The CDR3 coding sequence is TGTGCCAGCAGTTACTCGGGTCCAGGACAGGGGCCTTCACCCCTCCACTTT. It is translated as CASSYSGPGQGPSPLHF.

This rearrangement joins TRBV7-2 to TRBJ1-2; no definite D call. V was trimmed by 0 bases and J by 5 bases, leaving 10 bases between them. Germline CDR1 and CDR2: SGHTA and FQGNSA. This CDR3 is 14 amino acids long. The CDR3 DNA follows: TGTGCCAGCAGCTTAGCTTCAGTGTCGTATGGCTACACCTTC. It codes for CASSLASVSYGYTF.

This clone was detected only once. This rearrangement joins TRBV6-5 to TRBJ1-1; tentative D call: TRBD1 (5 bases). There are 11 residues in the CDR3. V lost 6 bases to trimming and J lost 8 bases, with 10 bases between them. Germline CDR1 reads MNHEY; CDR2 reads SVGAGI. CDR3 in amino acids: CASRGTFEAFF. The CDR3 DNA is TGTGCCAGCAGGGGGACTTTCGAAGCTTTCTTT.

The rearrangement joins TRBV2 to TRBJ1-2; D gene uncertain. Trimming removed 4 bases from V and 4 bases from J, with 16 bases in between. Looked up from germline, CDR1 is SNHLY and CDR2 is FYNNEI. The CDR3 is made up of 15 amino acids. The CDR3 reads CASSVSAGIGYGYTF. The CDR3 nucleotides are TGTGCCAGCAGTGTATCAGCCGGGATCGGCTATGGCTACACCTTC.

The chain is built from TRBV18 and TRBJ1-6, with D unclear. This CDR3 comprises 16 residues. With 3 bases removed from V and 7 bases from J, the gap between germline ends came to 16 bases. The germline V gene has CDR1 KGHSH and CDR2 LQKENI. The DNA of the CDR3 is TGTGCCAGCTCACCGTACCTGGCCGCGGGCAATTCACCCCTCCACTTT. Amino acids: CASSPYLAAGNSPLHF. The whole variable domain, filled in from reference TRBV18 and TRBJ1-6, reads NAGVMQNPRHLVRRRGQEARLRCSPMKGHSHVYWYRQLPEEGLKFMVYLQKENIIDESGMPKERFSAEFPKEGPSILRIQQVVRGDSAAYFCASSPYLAAGNSPLHFGNGTRLTVT.

The chain couples TRBV19 to TRBJ2-7; 9 positions match TRBD2. This CDR3 has 17 residues. Germline V gives CDR1 LNHDA, CDR2 SQIVND (reference sequence). Unmatched junction bases numbered 12, after V lost 3 bases and J lost 3 bases. CDR3 residues: CASSILPQRGAVYEQYF. The CDR3 nucleotides are TGTGCCAGTAGTATCTTGCCACAGCGGGGGGCTGTCTACGAGCAGTACTTC.

The chain is built from TRBV12-3 or TRBV12-4 and TRBJ2-1; possible D gene TRBD1, 5 bases. Trimming removed 6 bases at V and 4 bases at J, with 10 bases between. There are 13 residues in the CDR3. CDR3 protein: CASRDTFYNEQFF. CDR3 sequence (DNA): TGTGCCAGCAGGGACACTTTTTACAATGAGCAGTTCTTC.

The chain employs TRBV4-2 and TRBJ1-3; D unresolved. Trimming pared 0 bases from V and 0 bases from J, leaving 9 bases between. The CDR3 loop spans 16 amino acids. Germline CDR1 reads LGHNA; CDR2 reads YNFKEQ. CDR3: CASSQDTRSSGNTIYF. In nucleotides, the CDR3 is TGTGCCAGCAGCCAAGATACAAGATCCTCTGGAAACACCATATATTTT.

The V call is TRBV18, the J call TRBJ1-4; 8 bases are a match to TRBD1. Trimming at V came to 4 bases and at J to 4 bases, leaving 5 bases not matched to a gene. Germline values: CDR1 KGHSH, CDR2 LQKENI. The CDR3 loop spans 15 amino acids. CDR3 region: CASSRTGQDNEKLFF. CDR3 in DNA: TGTGCCAGCTCACGAACGGGACAGGATAATGAAAAACTGTTTTTT.

The chain joins TRBV7-2 to TRBJ2-1, with no clear D. This CDR3 spans 13 amino acids. V gave up 1 base and J gave up 10 bases, with 11 bases separating them. Looked up from germline, CDR1 is SGHTA and CDR2 is FQGNSA. Here the CDR3 reads CASSLGQVGEQFF. CDR3 nucleotide sequence: TGTGCCAGCAGCTTAGGGCAGGTGGGCGAGCAGTTCTTC.

A single count supports this clone. V and J are TRBV29-1 and TRBJ1-6; D is perhaps TRBD1 (6 bases). Between the trimmed V and J ends, which lost 6 bases and 7 bases, there was a span of 13 bases. Germline values: CDR1 SQVTM, CDR2 ANQGSEA. The CDR3 has 13 amino acids. CDR3 amino acids: CSVGDNVNSPLHF. CDR3 coding DNA: TGCAGCGTGGGGGACAATGTGAATTCACCCCTCCACTTT.

The V and J genes are TRBV5-8 and TRBJ1-1; 8 nucleotides line up with TRBD1. V lost 2 bases to trimming and J lost 3 bases; unmatched junction nucleotides: 6. The length of the CDR3 is 15 residues. CDR1 is SGHTS, CDR2 YDEGEE, per germline. The CDR3 loop reads CASSFGQGGDTEAFF. In nucleotides, the CDR3 is TGTGCCAGCAGCTTTGGACAGGGTGGTGACACTGAAGCTTTCTTT.

CDR3 nucleotides: TGTGCCAGCAGCACCACTAGCGGACCTGGGGAGACCCAGTACTTC. Translating it yields CASSTTSGPGETQYF. The gene calls are TRBV11-2 and TRBJ2-5, with 8 nucleotides matching TRBD2. The CDR3 sequence is 15 residues long. V lost 5 bases, J lost 5 bases, and 10 bases stayed unmatched. Germline V gene data show CDR1 as SGHAT and CDR2 as FQNNGV.

The V call is TRBV9, the J call TRBJ2-1; D unclear. CDR1 and CDR2 (germline): SGDLS, YYNGEE. The CDR3 has 14 residues. Trimming took 3 bases from V and 5 from J, leaving 12 bases between them. CDR3 loop: CASSGSGRNNEQFF. DNA for the CDR3: TGTGCCAGCAGCGGGTCGGGTAGAAACAATGAGCAGTTCTTC.

This clone has only one observation. This rearrangement joins TRBV19 to TRBJ1-4; TRBD1 is a possible D gene (5 bases). Trimming cost V 3 bases and J 0 bases, with 11 bases left between them. The germline CDR1 and CDR2 sequences are LNHDA and SQIVND (reference sequence). The CDR3 has 16 residues. The CDR3 nucleotides read TGTGCCAGTAGTATGTACGGGACTGCAACTAATGAAAAACTGTTTTTT. It translates to CASSMYGTATNEKLFF.

This clone was observed a handful of times. The J gene is TRBJ1-6, the V gene TRBV7-6; 7 bases are shared with TRBD1. V lost 1 base to trimming and J lost 7 bases; unmatched junction nucleotides: 7. Germline V lookup: CDR1 SGHVS, CDR2 FNYEAQ. The CDR3 totals 16 residues. The chain's CDR3 is CASSLGTGTVNSPLHF. CDR3 DNA sequence: TGTGCCAGCAGCTTAGGAACCGGGACAGTAAATTCACCCCTCCACTTT.

This clone was recorded only once. This chain uses TRBV18 with TRBJ2-3; D unresolved. The ends were cut back, 6 bases at V and 6 bases at J, with 7 bases in the middle. Germline CDR1 is KGHSH and CDR2 is LQKENI. The CDR3 extends over 11 amino acids. The DNA for the CDR3 is TGTGCCAGCTCTCGTGGCGATACGCAGTATTTT. As protein: CASSRGDTQYF. Filled out from reference TRBV18 and TRBJ2-3, the complete variable domain reads NAGVMQNPRHLVRRRGQEARLRCSPMKGHSHVYWYRQLPEEGLKFMVYLQKENIIDESGMPKERFSAEFPKEGPSILRIQQVVRGDSAAYFCASSRGDTQYFGPGTRLTVL.

This chain connects TRBV27 to TRBJ2-3; D gene ambiguous. CDR1 and CDR2 (germline): MNHEY, SMNVEV (reference sequence). V dropped 3 bases and J dropped 2 bases, with 6 bases sitting between them. The CDR3 covers 13 residues. The CDR3 DNA sequence: TGTGCCAGCAGTTTGGCCCTCACAGATACGCAGTATTTT. The encoded protein is CASSLALTDTQYF.

The gene calls are TRBV15 and TRBJ2-3; D gene unclear. Trimming removed 4 bases at V and 2 bases at J, with 4 bases between. Per the germline V gene, CDR1 is LNHNV and CDR2 is YYDKDF (reference sequence). The CDR3 spans 12 residues. The DNA of the CDR3 is TGTGCCACCAGCATCCACACAGATACGCAGTATTTT. Translating gives CATSIHTDTQYF.

The chain links TRBV9 to TRBJ1-6, with D unresolved. The CDR3 is 17 residues long. The germline V and J ends were trimmed by 0 bases and 0 bases, with 10 bases remaining between them. CDR1 SGDLS and CDR2 YYNGEE come from the germline V gene. The CDR3 coding sequence is TGTGCCAGCAGCGTAGACGGAGCCAGCTCCTATAATTCACCCCTCCACTTT. It translates to CASSVDGASSYNSPLHF.